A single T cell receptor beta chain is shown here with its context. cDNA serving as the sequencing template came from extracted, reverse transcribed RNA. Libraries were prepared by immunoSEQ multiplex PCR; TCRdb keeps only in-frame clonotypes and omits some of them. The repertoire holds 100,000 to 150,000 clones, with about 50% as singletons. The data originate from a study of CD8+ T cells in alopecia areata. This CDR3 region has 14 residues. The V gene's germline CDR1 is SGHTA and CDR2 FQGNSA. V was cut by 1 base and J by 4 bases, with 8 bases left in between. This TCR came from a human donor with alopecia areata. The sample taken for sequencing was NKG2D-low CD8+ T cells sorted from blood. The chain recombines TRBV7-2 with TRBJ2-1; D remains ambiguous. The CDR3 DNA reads TGTGCCAGCAGCTTAGTGTTGTGGTACAATGAGCAGTTCTTC. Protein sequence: CASSLVLWYNEQFF.